These T cell receptor beta chains were read from a single sample in a study of post-analysis software for immune sequencing data. TCRdb reprocessed the PCR reads with MiXCR, giving one entry per CDR3 protein. This table has some 260,000 distinct CDR3 sequences, less than 40% appearing once. The source material was blood. These TCRs come from a girl aged 5 to 17 with multiple sclerosis. The CDR3 runs from the conserved cysteine through the conserved F or W. Each record gives: V gene, CDR3 protein.

TRBV20-1,CSAGGTYNEQFF
TRBV28,CASSFRGGRETQYF
TRBV10-3,CASSRDAANYGYTF
TRBV6-2/TRBV6-3,CASSARLAGNNEQFF
TRBV7-9,CASTSPLAGGPQETQYF
TRBV20-1,CSASSGQAYAEQFF
TRBV18,CASSRTGGVQPQHF
TRBV20-1,CSAREPGQRNSPLHF
TRBV7-3,CASSLLGGREEAFF
TRBV18,CASAWDRGCDEQFF
TRBV29-1,CSVLLAKNIQYF
TRBV11-2,CASRDHGRGGEQYF
TRBV5-1,CASSLAPRGETQYF
TRBV28,CASSLRTVYGGSGELFF